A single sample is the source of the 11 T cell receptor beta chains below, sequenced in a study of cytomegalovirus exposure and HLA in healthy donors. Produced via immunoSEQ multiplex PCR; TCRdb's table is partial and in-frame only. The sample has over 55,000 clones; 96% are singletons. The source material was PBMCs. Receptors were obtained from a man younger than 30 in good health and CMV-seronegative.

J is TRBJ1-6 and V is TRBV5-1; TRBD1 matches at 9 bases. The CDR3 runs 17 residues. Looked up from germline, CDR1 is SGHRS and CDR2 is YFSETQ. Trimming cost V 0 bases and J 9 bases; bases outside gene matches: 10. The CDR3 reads CASSLARGDRDRSPLHF. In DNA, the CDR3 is TGCGCCAGCAGCTTGGCCCGGGGGGACAGGGATCGTTCACCCCTCCACTTT.

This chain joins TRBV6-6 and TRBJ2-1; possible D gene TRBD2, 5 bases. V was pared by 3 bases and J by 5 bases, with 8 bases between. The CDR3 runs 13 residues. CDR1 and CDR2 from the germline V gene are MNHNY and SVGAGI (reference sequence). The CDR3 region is CASSYAGNNEQFF. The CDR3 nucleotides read TGTGCCAGCAGTTATGCGGGCAACAATGAGCAGTTCTTC.

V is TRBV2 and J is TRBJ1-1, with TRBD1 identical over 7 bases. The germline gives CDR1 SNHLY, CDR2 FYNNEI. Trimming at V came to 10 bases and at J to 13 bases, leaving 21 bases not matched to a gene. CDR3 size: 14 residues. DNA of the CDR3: TGTGCCAAAAAGGGGGCAGGGGTTCAGCTATTAGTTTTCTTT. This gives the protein CAKKGAGVQLLVFF.

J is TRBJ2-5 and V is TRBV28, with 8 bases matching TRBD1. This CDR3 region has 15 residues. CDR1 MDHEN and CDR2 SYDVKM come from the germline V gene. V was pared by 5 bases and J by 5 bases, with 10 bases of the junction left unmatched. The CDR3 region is CASSPRTGLGETQYF. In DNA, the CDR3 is TGTGCCAGCAGTCCGCGGACAGGGTTGGGGGAGACCCAGTACTTC. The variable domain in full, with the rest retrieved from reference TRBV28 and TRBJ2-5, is DVKVTQSSRYLVKRTGEKVFLECVQDMDHENMFWYRQDPGLGLRLIYFSYDVKMKEKGDIPEGYSVSREKKERFSLILESASTNQTSMYLCASSPRTGLGETQYFGPGTRLLVL.

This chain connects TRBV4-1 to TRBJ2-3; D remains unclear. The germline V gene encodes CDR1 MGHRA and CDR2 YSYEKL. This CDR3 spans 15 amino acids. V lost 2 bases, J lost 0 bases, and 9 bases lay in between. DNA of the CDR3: TGCGCCAGCAGCCAAATTAGAACTAGCACAGATACGCAGTATTTT. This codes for CASSQIRTSTDTQYF.

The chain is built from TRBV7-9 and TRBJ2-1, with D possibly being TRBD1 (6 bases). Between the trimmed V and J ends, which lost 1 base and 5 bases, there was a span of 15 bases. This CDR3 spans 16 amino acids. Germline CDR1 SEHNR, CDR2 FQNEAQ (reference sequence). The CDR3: CASSLGMPGHNNEQFF. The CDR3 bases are TGTGCCAGCAGCTTAGGGATGCCGGGACATAACAATGAGCAGTTCTTC.

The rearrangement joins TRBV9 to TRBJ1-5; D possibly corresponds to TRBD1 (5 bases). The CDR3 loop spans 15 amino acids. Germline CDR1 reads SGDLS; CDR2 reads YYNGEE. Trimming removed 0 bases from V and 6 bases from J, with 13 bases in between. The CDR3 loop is CASSVGSGISQPQHF. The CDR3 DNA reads TGTGCCAGCAGCGTAGGTTCAGGGATTAGTCAGCCCCAGCATTTT.

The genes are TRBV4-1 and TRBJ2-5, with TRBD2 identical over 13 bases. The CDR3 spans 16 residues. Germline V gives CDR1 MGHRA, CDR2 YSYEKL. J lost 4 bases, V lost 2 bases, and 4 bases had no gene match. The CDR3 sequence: CASSQTSGRAPETQYF. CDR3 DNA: TGCGCCAGCAGCCAAACTAGCGGGAGGGCCCCAGAGACCCAGTACTTC.

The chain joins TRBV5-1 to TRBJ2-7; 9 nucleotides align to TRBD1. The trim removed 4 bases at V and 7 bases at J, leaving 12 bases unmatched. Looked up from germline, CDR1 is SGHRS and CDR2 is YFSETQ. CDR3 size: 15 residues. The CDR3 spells CASSPGGQGLEEQYF. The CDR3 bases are TGCGCCAGCAGCCCCGGGGGACAGGGTTTGGAAGAGCAGTACTTC. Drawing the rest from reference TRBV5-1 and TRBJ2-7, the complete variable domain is KAGVTQTPRYLIKTRGQQVTLSCSPISGHRSVSWYQQTPGQGLQFLFEYFSETQRNKGNFPGRFSGRQFSNSRSEMNVSTLELGDSALYLCASSPGGQGLEEQYFGPGTRLTVT.

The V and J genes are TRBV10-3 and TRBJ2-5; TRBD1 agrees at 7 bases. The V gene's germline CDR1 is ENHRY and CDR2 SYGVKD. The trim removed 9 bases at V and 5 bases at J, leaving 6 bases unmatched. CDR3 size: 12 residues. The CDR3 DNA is TGTGCCATACAGGGGTGGGGGGAGACCCAGTACTTC. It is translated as CAIQGWGETQYF.

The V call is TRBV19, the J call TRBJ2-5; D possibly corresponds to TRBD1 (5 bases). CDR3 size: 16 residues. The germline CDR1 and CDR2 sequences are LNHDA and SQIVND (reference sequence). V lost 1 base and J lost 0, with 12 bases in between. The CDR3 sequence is CASSIATGAYQETQYF. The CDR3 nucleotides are TGTGCCAGTAGTATAGCAACAGGAGCCTACCAAGAGACCCAGTACTTC.